Given below is one T cell receptor (beta chain) in context. Its cognate antigen has yet to be identified. Base qualities are not at hand, and no much larger clone is one base apart. In total, fewer than 750 healthy bone marrow donors made up the cohort. At the time of sampling, all cohort members were nominally healthy, though unrecorded immune exposures were likely present. The donor tested CMV seronegative and was one of the 352 seronegative cohort members. A peripheral blood sample was collected from each donor, and TCR beta sequencing was performed on peripheral blood mononuclear cells. The Qiagen DNeasy Blood Extraction Kit was used to extract genomic DNA from the blood cell samples. The library was prepared using the immunoSEQ multiplex PCR assay. For the multiplex PCR, a mixture combining 60 forward primers for TCR Vbeta segments and 13 reverse primers for TCR Jbeta segments was used. The CDR3 region of rearranged TCR beta genes was amplified from genomic DNA by a multiplex PCR assay. Amplified TCR beta libraries were sequenced as 87-base-pair reads on the Illumina HiSeq System. Per the authors' processing: Across the 670 or so repertoires, a later analysis counted 75 million to 90 million unique TCR beta chains, roughly 11 million of which were shared by at least two donors. Raw reads were error-corrected and collapsed into unique sequences by a nearest-neighbor algorithm in which closely related sequences were merged to remove PCR and sequencing errors. Alignment of CDR3 sequences to IMGT reference sequences was used to assign V, D and J gene segments. For a sequence to be retained, at least a six-nucleotide match to both a V gene segment and a J gene segment was required. Rearrangements were classified as productive when the CDR3 lacked stop codons and remained in frame with V and J, and all other rearrangements were classified as non-productive. Following IMGT convention, CDR3 was defined as the stretch from the second conserved V-encoded cysteine up to the conserved J-encoded phenylalanine. In an earlier analysis of approximately 590 of the donors, sequences lacking an unambiguous match to a single V gene segment were excluded. An earlier analysis of fewer than 650 of the donors classified V segments as functional when productive rearrangements were above 56.7% and as segregating when the standard deviation between donors was above 5%. To diagnose cytomegalovirus status from the catalog of TCR beta chain sequences, a statistical classification framework was built. In a later analysis, V and J genes were assigned by comparing TCR nucleotide sequences against IMGT/GENE-DB human TR gene sequences. Using the TCRdist pipeline, a later analysis assigned CDR3 sequences along with most-parsimonious VDJ recombination scenarios. In a later analysis, each TCR beta chain was defined by its CDR3 amino acid sequence together with its V-gene family, and reads without a unique V-gene family were excluded. A later analysis removed roughly 590 highly shared, low-generation-probability nucleotide sequences to deal with suspected cross-contamination and a sequencing artifact. A later analysis calculated a clonal expansion index for each public chain from normalized within-repertoire ranks of inferred template counts. Generation probabilities in a later analysis came from a VDJ recombination model fitted to out-of-frame rearrangements, and those results were checked against IGoR. A later analysis scored TCR-TCR, TCR-HLA and TCR-CMV co-occurrence with hypergeometric tests, applying a repertoire-size bias correction to TCR pairs. In a later analysis, false discovery rates were estimated by permuting HLA or CMV assignments 20 times. In a later analysis, co-occurring TCRs were grouped using DBSCAN, with TCRdist sequence similarity added in when clustering inside HLA-allele-positive subsets. Repertoires with fewer than 30,000 or more than 120,000 public chains, plus five repertoires with anomalous nucleotide sharing, were excluded from co-occurrence clustering. Sourced from immuneACCESS, this table was stored by TCRdb with only in-frame sequences that have V and J called. A share of the clones is absent; for the studies checked, an unresolved V gene accounts for under half, and the remainder has no known explanation. The V and J calls and clone size come from that table; D and trimming were worked out from the DNA. A total of roughly 160,000 clones appear in this sample, 60% to 80% of them only once. Around 1.5% of the sample is in the top ten clones.

CDR1 and CDR2, per the germline V gene (reference sequence), are SEHNR and FQNEAQ. V is trimmed back by 5 bases and J by 4 bases, and the junction contains 4 bases that no gene match accounts for. From the cysteine through the phenylalanine, the CDR3 covers 16 amino acids. CDR3 DNA only is kept here, 48 bases in frame from base 1. This specimen comes from a study of cytomegalovirus exposure and HLA in healthy donors listed by TCRdb under 2017. Looking at the study overall: An earlier analysis of approximately 590 of the donors reported roughly 270 Gb of sequence data and some 100 million unique TCR beta sequences from about 200 million T cells. A later analysis re-analyzed previously published TCR beta repertoires from roughly 630 donors and added high-resolution HLA genotyping to study TCR occurrence patterns. Genome-wide SNP genotypes for about 60% of the roughly 670 donors were used in a later genetic analysis, which treated that subset as a discovery cohort. HLA typing included class I and class II loci at four-digit resolution. Typing coverage varied by locus: about 629-640 donors for A, B, C, DRB1 and DQB1; more than 500 for DQA1; approximately 610 for DPA1; around 490 for DPB1. Every discovery cohort repertoire had been produced on one sequencing platform. The study aimed to test whether cataloging public T cell receptors could reveal signatures of past pathogen exposure. Rather than using new phenotypic data, the later analysis identified candidate immune exposures from TCR beta sequences and from how often those sequences occurred across donors. Using immunosequencing, the study profiled T cell repertoires from 500 to 800 subjects and related those repertoires to cytomegalovirus serostatus. To predict cytomegalovirus infection status, the study combined high-throughput TCR immunosequencing, statistical association of individual TCRs with disease status, and machine learning. In an earlier analysis of a few hundred of the donors, high-throughput TCR beta sequencing was used to judge whether each TCR beta V gene segment behaved as functional or pseudogenic. Around 320 gigabases of sequencing data and approximately 93 million unique TCR sequences were included in an early release covering roughly 700 HLA-typed donors. On average, 235,054 unique TCR beta nucleotide sequences were sequenced per donor among some 430 genotyped donors of the cohort, with roughly a sixth of those sequences being non-productive. Of the 350 to 450 genotyped donors, 65% to 90% were placed in the genetic ancestry cluster associated with self-reported Caucasian donors. Alongside the repertoire data, information on donor age, sex, ethnicity and CMV serostatus was compiled. Because of strong linkage in the cohort, roughly five DR-DQ haplotypes were treated as single units for association and clustering. In addition to the first cohort of roughly 700 subjects, a separate validation cohort of 120 different subjects was used.

The paper as a whole reports these results and caveats: Assigning TCR associations to individual alleles was difficult when HLA alleles, especially DR and DQ, strongly co-occurred. V-gene and J-gene trimming of TCR beta chains was associated with a missense DCLRE1C variant in a later genetic analysis, and the association was replicated in an independent cohort. The only immune exposure information available for the cohort was CMV serostatus. A later analysis found that HLA-associated TCR beta chains were more clonally expanded and had lower generation probabilities than equally common non-associated chains. Cytomegalovirus status was reported to be diagnosed by the classifier with high specificity and sensitivity in both the original and validation cohorts. In a later analysis, 15,000 to 20,000 TCR beta sequences were associated with specific HLA alleles at a false discovery rate of 0.05. According to a later genetic analysis, donors in an Asian-associated ancestry cluster had fewer N-insertions in productive TCRs than the approximately 630-donor mean. The study listed 164 TCR beta chains as associated with cytomegalovirus. In an earlier analysis of approximately 590 of the donors, most TCR beta V segments appeared in productive rearrangements about 87% or about 30% of the time, broadly matching IMGT annotations. In vitro tests confirmed that a few of the cytomegalovirus-associated TCR beta chains recognize cytomegalovirus antigens. According to a later analysis, TCR association rates differed among HLA loci, with DRB1 alleles showing the most associated TCRs and HLA-C alleles showing the fewest. In this cohort, only TCR beta chains were sequenced, and detectable features were limited by the absence of alpha or paired-chain data. According to a later analysis, parvovirus B19, influenza, CMV and Epstein-Barr virus appeared linked to several top co-occurrence clusters. In a later analysis, most CMV-associated TCR beta chains were found to appear HLA-restricted, with HLA associations seemingly driven largely by CMV exposure. Roughly 17 rarely observed V segments, including chromosome 9 orphons, were excluded from the earlier analysis of a few hundred of the donors because counts were too low. Presence/absence analyses assumed roughly uniform sequencing depth across donors, an assumption that may not hold. The 87-base-pair reads could not distinguish some IMGT-functional V segments, including TRBV6-2 and TRBV6-3, so those segments were excluded. A cluster of highly shared sequence variants was judged likely to be a technical artifact of the sequencing pipeline. It was suggested by the authors that the approach could potentially be generalized to other disease states and immunological phenotypes. Correlated functional status among segregating V segments might reflect linkage disequilibrium, but an unknown experimental factor could not be ruled out. Because HLA typing was unavailable for some donors at each locus, only the typed subset was used in association tests. A further reported finding was that TCR beta sequences accurately predicted the HLA-A and HLA-B alleles for most subjects in the first cohort. While some public TCRs were present in many individuals, most TCR sequences turned up only very rarely across donors.

The specimen was PBMCs. This clonotype originated in a man aged 55 to 70 in good health and CMV-seronegative. The chain employs TRBV7-9 and TRBJ2-3; 15 of the junction bases match TRBD2. The DNA sequence reads TGTGCCAGCAGCCAAGGGACTAGCGGGGGGTCAGATACGCAGTATTTT. Its translation reads: CASSQGTSGGSDTQYF. Beyond the CDR3, the reference TRBV7-9 and TRBJ2-3 genes provide the residues; the full variable domain reads: DTGVSQNPRHKITKRGQNVTFRCDPISEHNRLYWYRQTLGQGPEFLTYFQNEAQLEKSRLLSDRFSAERPKGSFSTLEIQRTEQGDSAMYLCASSQGTSGGSDTQYFGPGTRLTVL.